Listed here is a single T cell receptor (beta chain). Uncontrolled infections, pregnancy, lactation or other autoimmune diseases led to patient exclusion. PBMCs stemmed from 7.5 to 10 ml of fresh peripheral blood. This record comes from a study of Graves' ophthalmopathy and Graves' hyperthyroidism. The authors amplified TCR beta CDR3 regions, and they did so from RNA transcripts for repertoire sequencing. HTBI primers were used in a first-round RT-PCR, which preceded a second-round multiplex PCR. From the multiplex PCR reads, TCRdb called clonotypes with MiXCR, one entry per CDR3 protein. The sample holds 200,000 to 300,000 distinct CDR3 sequences, around 45% seen once. J gave up 7 bases and V 0 bases, and 5 bases lay outside the gene matches. The CDR3 spans 16 residues. CDR1 is KGHDR, CDR2 SFDVKD, per germline.

This chain uses TRBV24-1 with TRBJ2-2; the match to TRBD1 covers 9 bases. The sample was peripheral blood. This sequence was found in an adult man with Graves' ophthalmopathy. The CDR3 here is CATSDLSGQGIGELFF. In DNA form, the CDR3 reads TGTGCCACCAGTGATTTGTCGGGACAGGGAATCGGGGAGCTGTTTTTT.